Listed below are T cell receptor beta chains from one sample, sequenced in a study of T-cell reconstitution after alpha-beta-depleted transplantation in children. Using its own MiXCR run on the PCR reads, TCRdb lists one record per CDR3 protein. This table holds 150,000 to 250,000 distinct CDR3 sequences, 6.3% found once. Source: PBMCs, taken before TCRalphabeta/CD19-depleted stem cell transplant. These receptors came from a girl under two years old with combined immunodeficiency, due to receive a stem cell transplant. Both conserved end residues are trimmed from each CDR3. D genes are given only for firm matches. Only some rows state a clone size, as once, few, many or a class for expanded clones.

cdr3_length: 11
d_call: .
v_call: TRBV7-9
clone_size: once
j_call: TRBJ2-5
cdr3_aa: ASSPGPTETQY

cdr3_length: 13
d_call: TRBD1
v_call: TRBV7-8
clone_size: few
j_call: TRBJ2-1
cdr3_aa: ASSLRTGERNEQF

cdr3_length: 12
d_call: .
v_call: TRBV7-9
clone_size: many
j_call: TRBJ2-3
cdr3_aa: ASSFFGVTDTQY

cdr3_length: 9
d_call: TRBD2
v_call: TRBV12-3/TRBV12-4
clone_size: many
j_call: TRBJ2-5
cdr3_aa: ASSAGEGQY

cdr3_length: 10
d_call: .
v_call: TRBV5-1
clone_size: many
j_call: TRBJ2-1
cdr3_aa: ASSWTDNEQF

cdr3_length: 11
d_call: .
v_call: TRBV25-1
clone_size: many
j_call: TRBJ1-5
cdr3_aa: ASSEWGNQPQH

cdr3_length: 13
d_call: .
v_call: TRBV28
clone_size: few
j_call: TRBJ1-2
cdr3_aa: ASSLVPRANYGYT

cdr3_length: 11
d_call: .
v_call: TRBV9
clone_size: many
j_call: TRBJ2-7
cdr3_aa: ASSVVLASEQY

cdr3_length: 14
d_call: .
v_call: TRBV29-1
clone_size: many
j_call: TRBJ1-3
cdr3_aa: SVDNPRETSGNTIY

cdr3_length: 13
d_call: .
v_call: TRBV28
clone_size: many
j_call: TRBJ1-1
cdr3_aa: ASGPKSSLDTEAF

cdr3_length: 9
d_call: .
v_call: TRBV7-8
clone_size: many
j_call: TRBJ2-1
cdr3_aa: ASSLDGEQF

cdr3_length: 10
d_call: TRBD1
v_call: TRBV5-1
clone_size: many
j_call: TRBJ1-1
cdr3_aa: ASRGGTAEAF

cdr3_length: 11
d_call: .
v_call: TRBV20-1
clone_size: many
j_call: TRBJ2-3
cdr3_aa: SVEGPRADTQY

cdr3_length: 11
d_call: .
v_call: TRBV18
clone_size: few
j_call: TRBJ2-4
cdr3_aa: ASSPWRENIQY

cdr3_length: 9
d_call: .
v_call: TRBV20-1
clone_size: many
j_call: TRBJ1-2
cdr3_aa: RALGVYGYT

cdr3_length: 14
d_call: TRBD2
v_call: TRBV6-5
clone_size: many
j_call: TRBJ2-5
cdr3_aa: ASSYQGLAGEETQY

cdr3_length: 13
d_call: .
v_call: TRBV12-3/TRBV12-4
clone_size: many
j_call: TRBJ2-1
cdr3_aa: ASSNPHRGSNEQF

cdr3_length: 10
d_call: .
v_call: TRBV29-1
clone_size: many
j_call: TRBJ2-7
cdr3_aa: SVEDAVYEQY

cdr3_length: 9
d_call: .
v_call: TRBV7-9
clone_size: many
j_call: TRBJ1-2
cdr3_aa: ASSLAQGGT

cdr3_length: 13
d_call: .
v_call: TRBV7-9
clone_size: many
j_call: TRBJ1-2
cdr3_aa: ASSLQGPHNYGYT

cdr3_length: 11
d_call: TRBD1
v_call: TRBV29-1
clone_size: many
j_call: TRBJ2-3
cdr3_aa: SEQQGLTDTQY

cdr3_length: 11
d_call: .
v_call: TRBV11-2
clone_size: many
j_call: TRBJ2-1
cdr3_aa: ASSNRRNNEQF

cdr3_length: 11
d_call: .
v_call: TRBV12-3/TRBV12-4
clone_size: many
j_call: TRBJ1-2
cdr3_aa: ASSLILRHGYT

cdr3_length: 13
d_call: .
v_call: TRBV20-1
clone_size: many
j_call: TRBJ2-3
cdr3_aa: SASGDRLYTDTQY

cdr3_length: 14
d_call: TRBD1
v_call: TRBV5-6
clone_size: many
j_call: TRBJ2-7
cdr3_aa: ASSLGAGQAFYEQY

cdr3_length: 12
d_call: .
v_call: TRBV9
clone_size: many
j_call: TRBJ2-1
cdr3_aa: ASSVVGSYNEQF

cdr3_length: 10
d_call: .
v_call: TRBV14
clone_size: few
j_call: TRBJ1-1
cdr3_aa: ASSQAPGTTF

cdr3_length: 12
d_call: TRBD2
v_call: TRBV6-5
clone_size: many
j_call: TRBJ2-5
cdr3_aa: ASSYVREGGTQY

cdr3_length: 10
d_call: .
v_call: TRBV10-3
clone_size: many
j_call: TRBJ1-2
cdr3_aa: AISEGGSGYT

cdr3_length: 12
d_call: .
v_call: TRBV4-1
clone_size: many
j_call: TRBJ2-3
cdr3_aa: ASSQAAQTDTQY

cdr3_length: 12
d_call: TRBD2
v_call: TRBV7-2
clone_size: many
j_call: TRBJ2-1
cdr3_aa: ASSLGLAGGEQF

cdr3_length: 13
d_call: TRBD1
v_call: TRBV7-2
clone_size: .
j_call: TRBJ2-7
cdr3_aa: ASTPGQTYPYEQY

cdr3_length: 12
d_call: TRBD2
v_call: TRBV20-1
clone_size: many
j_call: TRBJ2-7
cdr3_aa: SARVTGTIHEQY

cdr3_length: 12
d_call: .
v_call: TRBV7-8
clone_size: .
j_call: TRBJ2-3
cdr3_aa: ASSLAPSGDTQY

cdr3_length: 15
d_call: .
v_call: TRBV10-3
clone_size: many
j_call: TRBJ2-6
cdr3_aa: AISGQGSFSGANVLT

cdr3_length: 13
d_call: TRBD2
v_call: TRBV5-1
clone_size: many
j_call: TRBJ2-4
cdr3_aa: ASSLAGTSANIQY

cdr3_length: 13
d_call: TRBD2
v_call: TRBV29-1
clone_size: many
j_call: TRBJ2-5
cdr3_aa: STWGGGGLQETQY

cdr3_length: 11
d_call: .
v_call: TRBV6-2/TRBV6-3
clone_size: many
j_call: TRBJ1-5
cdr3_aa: ASSYDTYQPQH

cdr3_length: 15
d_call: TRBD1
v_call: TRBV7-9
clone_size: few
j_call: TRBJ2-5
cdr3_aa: ASSMPPDREPQETQY

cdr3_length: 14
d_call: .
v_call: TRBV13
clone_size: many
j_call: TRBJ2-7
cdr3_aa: ASSLGRLETPVEQY

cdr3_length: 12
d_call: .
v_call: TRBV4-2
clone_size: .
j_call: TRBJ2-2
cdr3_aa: ASSPPPLAGELF

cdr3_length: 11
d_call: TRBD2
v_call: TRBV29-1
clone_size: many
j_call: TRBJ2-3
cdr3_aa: SVGLAGGQEQY

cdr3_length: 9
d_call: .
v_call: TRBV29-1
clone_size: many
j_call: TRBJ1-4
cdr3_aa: SVLAVEKLF

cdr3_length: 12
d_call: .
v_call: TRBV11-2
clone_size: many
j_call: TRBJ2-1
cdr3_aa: ASSLEKVGNEQF

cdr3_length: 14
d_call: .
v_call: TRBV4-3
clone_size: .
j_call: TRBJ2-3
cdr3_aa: ASSQEGGLSTDTQY

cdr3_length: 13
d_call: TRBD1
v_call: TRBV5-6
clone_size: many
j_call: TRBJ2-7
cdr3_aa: ASSLTGGGSYEQY